This T cell receptor (beta chain) came from a study of blood T cell repertoires in COVID-19. Germline lookup yields CDR1 ENHRY and CDR2 SYGVKD. Trimming removed 10 bases at V and 0 bases at J, with 10 bases between. The CDR3 covers 13 residues. Clones were read by immunoSEQ multiplex PCR, and TCRdb kept only the in-frame ones, dropping some. The data show about 420,000 clones, about 87% seen once. This sequence originates from a man between 18 and 35 years old with COVID-19, enrolled during active disease. The rearrangement links TRBV10-3 to TRBJ1-3; D gene uncertain. Sample: peripheral blood. CDR3 DNA sequence: TGTGCCACCCTTTCCGTCTCTGGAAACACCATATATTTT. It is translated as CATLSVSGNTIYF.